This T cell receptor beta chain was captured by sequencing in a study of T-cell reconstitution after alpha-beta-depleted transplantation in children. Study-wide points: Fresh T-cell production supplied most of the T-cell counts and diversity seen one year after transplant.

This CDR3 is built from 12 residues. Germline V gives CDR1 LGHDT, CDR2 YNNKEL (reference sequence). Deletions cut 0 bases from V and 9 bases from J, with 6 bases between. This clonotype turned up a few times. Its antigen is still unknown. For TCRbeta, the library was prepared with unique molecular identifiers. In TCRdb, the PCR reads were re-called with MiXCR into one record per CDR3 protein. The profile covers 450,000 to 600,000 distinct CDR3 sequences, with 13% appearing a single time and 2% to 2.5% taken by the ten largest. The rearrangement uses TRBV3-1 and TRBJ2-1; no firm D call. This specimen was PBMCs, mostly from graft donor cells, taken 360 days after TCRalphabeta/CD19-depleted stem cell transplant. This receptor was identified in a male patient aged 10 to 17 who had a stem cell transplant for acute myeloid leukemia, so the T cells may come from the graft donor. This CDR3 reads CASSQDLGEQFF. The CDR3, as DNA: TGTGCCAGCAGCCAAGATCTGGGTGAGCAGTTCTTC.